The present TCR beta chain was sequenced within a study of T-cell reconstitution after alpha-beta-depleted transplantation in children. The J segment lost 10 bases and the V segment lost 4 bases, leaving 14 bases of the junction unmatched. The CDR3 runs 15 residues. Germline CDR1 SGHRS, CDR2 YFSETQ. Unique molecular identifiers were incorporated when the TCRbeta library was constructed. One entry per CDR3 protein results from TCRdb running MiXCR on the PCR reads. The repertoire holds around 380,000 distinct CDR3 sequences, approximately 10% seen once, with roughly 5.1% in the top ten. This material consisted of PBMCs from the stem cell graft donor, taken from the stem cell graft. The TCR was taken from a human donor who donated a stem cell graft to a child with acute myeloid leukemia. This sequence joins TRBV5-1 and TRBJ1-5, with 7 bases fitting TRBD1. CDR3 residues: CASSPTTGENRPQHF. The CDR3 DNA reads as TGCGCCAGCAGCCCAACCACAGGGGAAAATCGACCCCAGCATTTT.